This T cell receptor (beta chain) was recovered during a study of blood T cell repertoires in COVID-19. Background on the study: PBMCs, B-cell-depleted T cells, or T cells provided the cDNA or gDNA that made up the material.

Grouping used clinical history reported by participants in a survey and questionnaire. Recovery meant two consecutive negative NP/OP PCR tests, professional clearance, or resolved symptoms. In the authors' methods: Reference gene primer amplification in the assay estimated nucleated cell counts. Clones were sequenced by immunoSEQ multiplex PCR, and TCRdb holds only the in-frame ones, with some missing. The V and J calls and clone size come from that table; D and trimming were worked out from the DNA. The table lists about 320,000 clones, about 90% of them singletons. The CDR3 length is 16 residues. Source material: PBMCs or T cells enriched from blood (not recorded which). V gene TRBV21-1 combines with J gene TRBJ2-7; the table's D call of TRBD2 was not tested on the DNA. TRBV21-1 is tagged as a pseudogene. This receptor was obtained from a man between 25 and 39 years old who had recovered from COVID-19. The CDR3 region is CASNNIAGATSYEQYF. In DNA, the CDR3 is TGTGCCAGCAACAACATAGCGGGGGCTACCTCCTACGAGCAGTACTTC.